This T cell receptor beta chain was captured in a study of PD-L1 blockade in urothelial cancer. Turning to the study itself: Male sex and bladder-origin urothelial cancer characterized about 85% of the 29 patients. The number of prior chemotherapy regimens per patient was 0 to 3.

Repertoires were generated with immunoSEQ multiplex PCR, while TCRdb's copy carries only in-frame clones and drops some. The sample records about 41,000 clones, 82% being singletons. General observations from the study: In blood at 3 weeks, tumor-associated clones expanded more among patients with durable benefit.

The number of samples from each patient was between 1 and 8, taken pretreatment and on-treatment. The junction had 6 bases not matched to a gene; V was cut back by 4 bases and J by 0 bases. There are 15 residues in the CDR3. Germline assignment: CDR1 SGHRS and CDR2 YFSETQ. Points on this clone: Its antigen is unidentified.

This receptor was identified in a man in his fifties or sixties with urothelial cancer. This material consisted of PBMCs, taken around atezolizumab (anti-PD-L1) treatment. This chain connects TRBV5-1 to TRBJ2-7; 8 bases agree with TRBD1. CDR3 loop: CASSKGTGGSYEQYF. Written as DNA, the CDR3 is TGCGCCAGCAGCAAGGGCACAGGGGGCTCCTACGAGCAGTACTTC.